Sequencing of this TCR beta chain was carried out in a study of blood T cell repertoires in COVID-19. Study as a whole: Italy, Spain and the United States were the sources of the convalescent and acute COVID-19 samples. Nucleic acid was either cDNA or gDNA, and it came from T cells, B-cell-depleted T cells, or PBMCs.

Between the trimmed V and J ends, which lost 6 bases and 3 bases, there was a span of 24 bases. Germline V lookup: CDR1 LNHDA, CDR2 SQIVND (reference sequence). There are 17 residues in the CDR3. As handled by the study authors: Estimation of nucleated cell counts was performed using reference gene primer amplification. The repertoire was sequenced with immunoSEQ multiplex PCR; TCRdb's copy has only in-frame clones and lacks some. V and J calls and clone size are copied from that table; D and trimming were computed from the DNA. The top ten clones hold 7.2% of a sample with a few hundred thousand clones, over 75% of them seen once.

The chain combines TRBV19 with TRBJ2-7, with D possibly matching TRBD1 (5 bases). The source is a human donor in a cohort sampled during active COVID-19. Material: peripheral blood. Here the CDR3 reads CASRLQGAPSPYYEQYF. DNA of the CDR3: TGTGCCAGTAGGCTCCAAGGGGCGCCATCCCCCTACTACGAGCAGTACTTC.